This passage covers 8 T cell receptor beta chains from one sample sequenced in a study of shared clonotypes between healthy human individuals. Data came from immunoSEQ multiplex PCR; TCRdb stores just in-frame clones and leaves some out. Here the sample spans about half a million clones, almost 80% being singletons. What was sequenced was PBMCs. The receptors originated from a woman in her forties in good health. Some clones in this sample may be carry-over from other donors' samples.

The chain recombines TRBV6-6 with TRBJ2-3; TRBD1 agrees at 12 bases. The CDR3 totals 16 residues. The germline gives CDR1 MNHNY, CDR2 SVGAGI (reference sequence). With V trimmed by 6 bases and J by 1 base, 5 bases remained unmatched. The CDR3 nucleotides are TGTGCCAGCAGGGGACAGGGGGCAGGGGGCACAGATACGCAGTATTTT. It is translated as CASRGQGAGGTDTQYF.

The gene calls are TRBV7-3 and TRBJ2-3; D not resolved. The CDR3 spans 15 residues. Deletions cut 5 bases from V and 6 bases from J, with 18 bases between. Germline assignment: CDR1 SGHTA and CDR2 FQGTGA. In nucleotides, the CDR3 is TGTGCCAGCAGCCCCCTTGCCCGACGTGTCGATACGCAGTATTTT. It yields the protein CASSPLARRVDTQYF.

This chain joins TRBV6-1 and TRBJ2-7, with a weak D call TRBD1 (5 bases). V was trimmed by 4 bases and J by 4 bases, leaving 17 bases between them. The CDR3 runs 15 residues. The germline V gene has CDR1 MNHNS and CDR2 SASEGT. CDR3 sequence reads: CASSARLGQTYEQYF. The CDR3 bases are TGTGCCAGCAGTGCTCGGTTAGGACAAACTTACGAGCAGTACTTC.

CDR3 sequence: CASSAGGSANYGYTF. DNA for the CDR3: TGCGCCAGCTCGGCAGGGGGTAGCGCTAACTATGGCTACACCTTC. The chain carries TRBV5-1 and TRBJ1-2; 7 nucleotides match TRBD1. From germline, CDR1 is SGHRS and CDR2 YFSETQ. Unmatched junction bases numbered 9, after V lost 7 bases and J lost 0 bases. This CDR3 is 15 amino acids long.

The rearrangement links TRBV27 to TRBJ2-2, with D maybe TRBD1 (5 bases). CDR1 is MNHEY and CDR2 is SMNVEV in the germline V gene (reference sequence). Trimming stripped 4 bases from V and 4 bases from J, with 10 bases between. CDR3 size: 14 residues. CDR3 sequence reads: CASSSSTVTGELFF. CDR3 nucleotides: TGTGCCAGCAGTTCCTCGACAGTCACCGGGGAGCTGTTTTTT.

V and J are TRBV10-3 and TRBJ2-4; 9 bases match TRBD2. V lost 4 bases, J lost 11 bases, and 15 bases stayed unmatched. The CDR3 length is 16 residues. The germline CDR1 and CDR2 sequences are ENHRY and SYGVKD. This chain's CDR3 is CAISGSSGVQPGVQYF. The CDR3 region has the DNA TGTGCCATCAGTGGCTCTAGCGGGGTCCAACCGGGAGTTCAGTACTTC.

V gene TRBV11-2 combines with J gene TRBJ1-1; 9 bases match TRBD1. This CDR3 has 14 amino acids. The junction had 8 bases not matched to a gene; V was cut back by 4 bases and J by 8 bases. Germline V gene sequence: CDR1 SGHAT, CDR2 FQNNGV. The CDR3 coding sequence is TGTGCCAGCAGCTCGATCCGGGACAGGGCGGAAGCTTTCTTT. Amino acid sequence: CASSSIRDRAEAFF.

For this clone: Since a far larger clone is one base different, this is likely a read error. Other DNA sequences within the sample encode an identical CDR3. V and J are TRBV6-5 and TRBJ1-4, with D perhaps matching TRBD1 (6 bases). The CDR3 runs 13 residues. V was cut by 6 bases and J by 8 bases, with 13 bases left in between. The germline gives CDR1 MNHEY, CDR2 SVGAGI. In DNA form, the CDR3 reads TGTGCCAGCAGGCAGGGGAATCGGGAAAAACTGTTTTTT. This sequence encodes CASRQGNREKLFF.